Each of the 7 T cell receptor beta chains below was sequenced from the same sample in a study of T cells in localized non-small cell lung cancer. Sequenced by immunoSEQ multiplex PCR; TCRdb stores in-frame clones only, minus some. The table has tens of thousands of clones, 88% seen once. Material: peripheral blood, obtained before any cancer treatment. These TCRs come from a woman aged 40-69 years with stage I squamous cell lung carcinoma.

The chain carries TRBV30 and TRBJ1-5; 9 bases are a match to TRBD1. In germline, CDR1 is GTSNPN, CDR2 SVGIG (reference sequence). Trimming at V came to 5 bases and at J to 1 base, leaving 3 bases not matched to a gene. This CDR3 spans 14 amino acids. This CDR3 is CAWQQGASNQPQHF. The CDR3 coding sequence is TGTGCCTGGCAACAGGGGGCAAGCAATCAGCCCCAGCATTTT.

The J gene is TRBJ1-2, the V gene TRBV6-4; the D is unclear. CDR1 and CDR2 (germline): MRHNA, SNTAGT. The ends were cut back, 6 bases at V and 4 bases at J, with 12 bases in the middle. The CDR3 consists of 13 residues. The CDR3 region is CASRGGNGYGYTF. The CDR3 region has the DNA TGTGCCAGCAGGGGCGGCAACGGCTATGGCTACACCTTC.

V and J are TRBV9 and TRBJ2-7; possibly TRBD2 for D (5 bases). With 4 bases removed from V and 5 bases from J, the gap between germline ends came to 16 bases. Germline V gene data show CDR1 as SGDLS and CDR2 as YYNGEE. The CDR3 is 14 amino acids. The CDR3 region is CASSPREGLNEQYF. CDR3 DNA: TGTGCCAGCAGCCCGCGTGAGGGTCTGAACGAGCAGTACTTC.

This rearrangement joins TRBV5-1 to TRBJ1-4, with a possible D match to TRBD1 (6 bases). Germline CDR1 and CDR2: SGHRS and YFSETQ. This CDR3 has 15 residues. Deletions cut 4 bases from V and 5 bases from J, with 15 bases between. The DNA for the CDR3 is TGCGCCAGCAGCGGAGGACAGCCTCGAAATGAAAAACTGTTTTTT. It yields the protein CASSGGQPRNEKLFF.

This chain links TRBV11-1 with TRBJ2-2, with 7 bases lining up with TRBD1. The trim removed 4 bases at V and 5 bases at J, leaving 1 base unmatched. The CDR3 runs 13 residues. Per germline, CDR1 SGHAT and CDR2 FQDESV (reference sequence). The CDR3 is CASSSQGTGELFF. The CDR3 DNA reads as TGTGCCAGCAGCTCACAGGGGACCGGGGAGCTGTTTTTT.

This chain connects TRBV6-5 to TRBJ1-5; D possibly corresponds to TRBD1 (5 bases). The CDR3 is 13 amino acids. CDR1 and CDR2 (germline): MNHEY, SVGAGI. Trimming took 4 bases from V and 5 from J, leaving 9 bases between them. The CDR3 DNA follows: TGTGCCAGCAGTTTATGGGGGGATCAGCCCCAGCATTTT. This sequence encodes CASSLWGDQPQHF.

This clone was counted between two and nine times. CDR3 region: CASSVGYGGAGETQYF. CDR3 sequence (DNA): TGTGCCAGCAGCGTAGGATACGGGGGGGCCGGAGAGACCCAGTACTTC. This chain links TRBV9 with TRBJ2-5; 8 bases match TRBD2. The CDR3 spans 16 residues. J was trimmed by 4 bases and V by 0 bases; bases with no gene match: 8. CDR1 is SGDLS, CDR2 YYNGEE, per germline.